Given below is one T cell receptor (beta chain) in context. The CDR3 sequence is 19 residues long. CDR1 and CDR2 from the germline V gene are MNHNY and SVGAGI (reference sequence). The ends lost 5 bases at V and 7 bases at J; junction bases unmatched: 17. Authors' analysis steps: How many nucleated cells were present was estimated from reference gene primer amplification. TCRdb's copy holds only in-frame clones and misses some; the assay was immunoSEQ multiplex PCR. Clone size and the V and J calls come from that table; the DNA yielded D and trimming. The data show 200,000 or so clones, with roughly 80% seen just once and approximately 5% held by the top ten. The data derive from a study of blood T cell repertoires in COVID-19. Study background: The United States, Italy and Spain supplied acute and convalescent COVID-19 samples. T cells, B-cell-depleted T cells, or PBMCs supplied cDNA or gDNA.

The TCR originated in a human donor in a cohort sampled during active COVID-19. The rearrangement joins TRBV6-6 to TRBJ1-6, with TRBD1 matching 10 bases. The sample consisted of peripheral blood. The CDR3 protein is CASSPWFSPGQGRNSPLHF. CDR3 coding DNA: TGTGCCAGCAGTCCCTGGTTTTCGCCGGGACAGGGGCGAAATTCACCCCTCCACTTT.